The 31 T cell receptor beta chains given below trace back to one sample, sequenced in a study of response to subunit inactivated influenza vaccine. TCRdb re-called the RT-PCR reads with MiXCR, one entry per CDR3 protein. The data show hundreds of thousands of distinct CDR3 sequences, more than 15% seen once. This material consisted of PBMCs from blood, taken about 12 days after vaccination. The source of these receptors is a man between 45 and 60 years old who received an inactivated influenza vaccine.

The chain uses TRBV28 and TRBJ2-1; 8 bases line up with TRBD2. The germline gives CDR1 MDHEN, CDR2 SYDVKM. There are 15 residues in the CDR3. V trimming: 5 bases; J trimming: 4 bases; junction bases outside the gene matches: 7. This CDR3 reads CASSRRGLVYNEQFF. CDR3 sequence (DNA): TGTGCCAGCAGTCGCCGGGGACTAGTTTACAATGAGCAGTTCTTC.

The chain has TRBV20-1 and TRBJ2-3, with a weak D call TRBD2 (5 bases). The germline CDR1 and CDR2 sequences are DFQATT and SNEGSKA (reference sequence). The length of the CDR3 is 16 residues. Between the trimmed V and J ends, which lost 3 bases and 4 bases, there was a span of 20 bases. The CDR3 nucleotides are TGCAGTGCTAGCTTTTTTGAGGGTAAAGTCTCAGATACGCAGTATTTT. Amino acid sequence: CSASFFEGKVSDTQYF.

This clonotype was observed a handful of times. The chain joins TRBV7-6 to TRBJ2-5, with unresolved D. The V gene's germline CDR1 is SGHVS and CDR2 FNYEAQ. The CDR3 spans 15 residues. Trimming took off 3 bases at V and 2 bases at J, with 13 bases between the two ends. CDR3 bases: TGTGCCAGCAGCTTTCGGTTTGACTTACAAGAGACCCAGTACTTC. Amino acid sequence: CASSFRFDLQETQYF.

This clonotype was observed at least ten times. The genes are TRBV7-9 and TRBJ2-1, with D possibly matching TRBD1 (5 bases). Per the germline V gene, CDR1 is SEHNR and CDR2 is FQNEAQ (reference sequence). With 4 bases removed from V and 6 bases from J, the gap between germline ends came to 13 bases. CDR3 length: 14 amino acids. The CDR3 nucleotides read TGTGCCAGCAGCTCCCGTGCCAGGGTCAATGAGCAGTTCTTC. Translation: CASSSRARVNEQFF.

The rearrangement joins TRBV2 to TRBJ2-7, with D perhaps TRBD1 (5 bases). CDR1 and CDR2 (germline): SNHLY, FYNNEI. The CDR3 is made up of 13 amino acids. Trimming pared 5 bases from V and 4 bases from J, leaving 12 bases between. The DNA of the CDR3 is TGTGCCAGCAGTCCCCTCAGGGCTTACGAGCAGTACTTC. Translated: CASSPLRAYEQYF.

This clonotype has at least ten counts. This chain uses TRBV11-3 with TRBJ2-1; 7 bases fit TRBD2. The CDR3 loop spans 15 amino acids. V dropped 5 bases and J dropped 1; count of bases not matched to a gene: 5. Germline assignment: CDR1 SGHNT and CDR2 YENEEA. Here the CDR3 DNA reads TGTGCCAGCAGCAGGGGAGGGCGGTCCTACAATGAGCAGTTCTTC. Encoded protein: CASSRGGRSYNEQFF.

This clonotype came up many times. The chain employs TRBV6-1 and TRBJ2-7; D perhaps matches TRBD2 (6 bases). CDR3 length equals 16 residues. Germline values: CDR1 MNHNS, CDR2 SASEGT. Deletions cut 8 bases from V and 3 bases from J, with 23 bases between. The CDR3 sequence: CASRGIGDSIFYEQYF. The CDR3 nucleotides are TGTGCCAGCCGGGGTATTGGGGACTCTATATTCTACGAGCAGTACTTC.

This clonotype was seen only a few times. CDR3 amino acids: CASRIGRRDTQYF. The CDR3, as DNA: TGTGCCAGCAGAATAGGGAGGCGAGATACGCAGTATTTT. V gene TRBV27 combines with J gene TRBJ2-3; tentatively, D is TRBD2 (6 bases). Looked up from germline, CDR1 is MNHEY and CDR2 is SMNVEV (reference sequence). This CDR3 has 13 amino acids. The germline V and J ends were trimmed by 6 bases and 5 bases, with 12 bases remaining between them.

This clonotype was counted between two and nine times. The chain combines TRBV5-1 with TRBJ1-6; no definite D call. V lost 0 bases and J lost 3, with 7 bases in between. The CDR3 sequence is 15 residues long. The germline CDR1 and CDR2 sequences are SGHRS and YFSETQ. The CDR3 loop is CASSLDGVYNSPLHF. DNA for the CDR3: TGCGCCAGCAGCTTGGACGGTGTCTATAATTCACCCCTCCACTTT.

This CDR3 reads CASSELAVSSYEQYF. The CDR3 DNA follows: TGTGCCAGCAGCGAACTAGCCGTGAGCTCCTACGAGCAGTACTTC. The rearrangement joins TRBV7-2 to TRBJ2-7; D is perhaps TRBD2 (6 bases). V was clipped by 5 bases and J by 0 bases, with 14 bases between them. The CDR3 consists of 15 residues. CDR1 and CDR2 from the germline V gene are SGHTA and FQGNSA. Drawing the rest from reference TRBV7-2 and TRBJ2-7, the complete variable domain is GAGVSQSPSNKVTEKGKDVELRCDPISGHTALYWYRQSLGQGLEFLIYFQGNSAPDKSGLPSDRFSAERTGGSVSTLTIQRTQQEDSAVYLCASSELAVSSYEQYFGPGTRLTVT.

The V and J genes are TRBV6-2 or TRBV6-3 and TRBJ2-1; D is tentatively TRBD1 or TRBD2 (5 bases each). The CDR3 consists of 14 residues. V lost 5 bases, J lost 8 bases, and 16 bases lay in between. Germline lookup yields CDR1 MNHEY and CDR2 SVGEGT. CDR3 nucleotides: TGTGCCAGCAGTCGCTTCCGCGTGGGGGATGAGCAGTTCTTC. Its protein product is CASSRFRVGDEQFF.

This clonotype was observed at least ten times. The chain employs TRBV12-3 or TRBV12-4 and TRBJ2-5; 11 bases are a match to TRBD2. Trimming took 2 bases from V and 9 from J; bases not matched to a gene: 8. The CDR3 is 15 residues long. In DNA form, the CDR3 reads TGTGCCAGCAGTTTACTAGCGGGAGGCCGGGAGGCCCAGTACTTC. The encoded protein is CASSLLAGGREAQYF.

This clonotype was detected only once. V usage is TRBV6-2 or TRBV6-3 and J usage is TRBJ2-5, with TRBD2 matching 12 bases. Trimming cost V 5 bases and J 4 bases; bases outside gene matches: 8. This CDR3 has 16 residues. Germline-derived CDR1 and CDR2 are MNHEY and SVGEGT. The CDR3 DNA is TGTGCCAGCAGTGCCCCTGGACTAGCGGGGTCAGAGACCCAGTACTTC. Translating it yields CASSAPGLAGSETQYF.

This clonotype appeared many times. This chain uses TRBV9 with TRBJ2-4, with 7 nucleotides matching TRBD2. CDR1 and CDR2 from the germline V gene are SGDLS and YYNGEE. The ends lost 6 bases at V and 1 base at J; junction bases unmatched: 7. This CDR3 has 15 residues. The CDR3 bases are TGTGCCAGCAATCGGCTGGGGGGGGCCAAAAACATTCAGTACTTC. This codes for CASNRLGGAKNIQYF.

This clonotype appeared many times. The rearrangement uses TRBV2 and TRBJ1-5; D gene unclear. Germline values: CDR1 SNHLY, CDR2 FYNNEI. CDR3 length equals 13 residues. Trimming shortened V by 0 bases and J by 9 bases, and 9 bases separated the two germline ends. The CDR3 DNA reads as TGTGCCAGCAGTGAAGCTCGGGAGAGGCCCCAGCATTTT. Protein sequence: CASSEARERPQHF.

The genes are TRBV20-1 and TRBJ2-3; 8 bases are a match to TRBD2. Germline V gene sequence: CDR1 DFQATT, CDR2 SNEGSKA (reference sequence). The CDR3 spans 16 residues. The V and J ends lost 0 bases and 1 base, in that order; junction bases with no gene match: 6. CDR3 in amino acids: CSARDPKRERTDTQYF. In DNA, the CDR3 is TGCAGTGCTAGAGACCCCAAGCGGGAGCGCACAGATACGCAGTATTTT.

V is TRBV5-5 and J is TRBJ1-4; D is undetermined. CDR3 length: 15 amino acids. V lost 4 bases and J lost 4, with 14 bases in between. Germline assignment: CDR1 SGHKS and CDR2 YYEKEE (reference sequence). The CDR3 sequence is CASSNYQLNNEKLFF. The CDR3 DNA is TGTGCCAGCAGCAACTATCAGCTTAATAATGAAAAACTGTTTTTT.

This clonotype occurred a few times. The chain carries TRBV29-1 and TRBJ1-1; 7 nucleotides line up with TRBD1. Germline V lookup: CDR1 SQVTM, CDR2 ANQGSEA. Trimming at V came to 7 bases and at J to 0 bases, leaving 5 bases not matched to a gene. The CDR3 is 13 amino acids. This chain's CDR3 is CSGQGPMNTEAFF. The CDR3 region has the DNA TGCAGCGGACAGGGCCCCATGAACACTGAAGCTTTCTTT.

The chain couples TRBV19 to TRBJ2-1; 7 bases fit TRBD2. The germline V gene has CDR1 LNHDA and CDR2 SQIVND (reference sequence). This CDR3 is 16 amino acids long. V lost 2 bases, J lost 7 bases, and 11 bases stayed unmatched. DNA of the CDR3: TGTGCCAGTAGTATATCTTGGCTAGCGGAGCTAAATGAGCAGTTCTTC. Translating gives CASSISWLAELNEQFF. The variable domain in full, with the rest retrieved from reference TRBV19 and TRBJ2-1, is DGGITQSPKYLFRKEGQNVTLSCEQNLNHDAMYWYRQDPGQGLRLIYYSQIVNDFQKGDIAEGYSVSREKKESFPLTVTSAQKNPTAFYLCASSISWLAELNEQFFGPGTRLTVL.

This clonotype was seen many times. The rearrangement joins TRBV12-3 or TRBV12-4 to TRBJ2-7; D unresolved. Deletions cut 2 bases from V and 1 base from J, with 6 bases between. The length of the CDR3 is 13 residues. CDR3 residues: CASSLIGSYEQYF. CDR3 in DNA: TGTGCCAGCAGTTTAATAGGGTCCTACGAGCAGTACTTC.

The chain links TRBV20-1 to TRBJ1-1, with a possible D match to TRBD1 (5 bases). The CDR3 extends over 15 amino acids. In germline, CDR1 is DFQATT, CDR2 SNEGSKA (reference sequence). V was cut by 1 base and J by 4 bases, with 16 bases left in between. The CDR3 DNA sequence: TGCAGTGCTAGAGGATTGGGGGGTGAGGGCACTGAAGCTTTCTTT. It translates to CSARGLGGEGTEAFF.

The CDR3 loop reads CASSLEGQGSGYTF. As DNA, the CDR3 is TGTGCCAGCAGCTTAGAGGGACAGGGTTCTGGCTACACCTTC. This chain joins TRBV7-9 and TRBJ1-2, with 9 bases matching TRBD1. Germline values: CDR1 SEHNR, CDR2 FQNEAQ (reference sequence). V trimming: 1 base; J trimming: 7 bases; junction bases outside the gene matches: 4. CDR3 size: 14 residues.

This clonotype was recorded many times. This rearrangement joins TRBV20-1 to TRBJ2-3; D gene unclear. Germline V lookup: CDR1 DFQATT, CDR2 SNEGSKA (reference sequence). The CDR3 totals 14 residues. V lost 1 base to trimming and J lost 2 bases, with 10 bases between them. CDR3 nucleotides: TGCAGTGCTAGAGCTGGCAGGTACACAGATACGCAGTATTTT. This gives the protein CSARAGRYTDTQYF.

This clonotype was observed at least ten times. The V call is TRBV6-4, the J call TRBJ2-3, with 8 nucleotides matching TRBD2. CDR3 size: 17 residues. The J segment lost 1 base and the V segment lost 3 bases, leaving 9 bases of the junction unmatched. Germline values: CDR1 MRHNA, CDR2 SNTAGT. CDR3 DNA sequence: TGTGCCAGCAGTGAATCAGCGGGAGAGGGCGGCACAGATACGCAGTATTTT. Its translation: CASSESAGEGGTDTQYF.

This clonotype was picked up a small number of times. The chain couples TRBV28 to TRBJ2-5; D is ambiguous. The CDR3 covers 13 residues. V lost 7 bases, J lost 5 bases, and 14 bases lay in between. Germline loops: CDR1 MDHEN, CDR2 SYDVKM. CDR3 region: CASTFRDGETQYF. The CDR3 nucleotides are TGTGCCAGCACTTTTCGAGACGGGGAGACCCAGTACTTC.

V is TRBV27 and J is TRBJ1-4, with D unclear. The CDR3 length is 14 residues. Germline lookup yields CDR1 MNHEY and CDR2 SMNVEV (reference sequence). V dropped 2 bases and J dropped 3 bases, with 7 bases sitting between them. This CDR3 reads CASSLSMANEKLFF. CDR3 coding DNA: TGTGCCAGCAGTTTAAGCATGGCTAATGAAAAACTGTTTTTT.

This clonotype was detected only a few times. The chain employs TRBV7-9 and TRBJ2-1; D possibly uses TRBD1 or TRBD2 (5 bases each). Germline V gives CDR1 SEHNR, CDR2 FQNEAQ (reference sequence). The CDR3 loop spans 17 amino acids. Trimming left V 5 bases short and J 9 bases short, with 26 bases between. CDR3 protein: CASSLINSGGLDGEQFF. DNA for the CDR3: TGTGCCAGCAGCCTCATTAATAGTGGGGGATTGGACGGTGAGCAGTTCTTC.

This clonotype was detected only a few times. This chain connects TRBV7-9 to TRBJ2-1; 11 bases align to TRBD2. Germline CDR1 reads SEHNR; CDR2 reads FQNEAQ (reference sequence). CDR3 length: 16 residues. Unmatched junction bases numbered 6, after V lost 4 bases and J lost 4 bases. CDR3 sequence reads: CASSYGTSGVYNEQFF. CDR3 DNA: TGTGCCAGCAGCTACGGGACTAGCGGTGTATACAATGAGCAGTTCTTC.

This clonotype came up a few times. The gene calls are TRBV28 and TRBJ1-2; TRBD1 might be the D (6 bases). Germline V gene sequence: CDR1 MDHEN, CDR2 SYDVKM. V was shortened by 5 bases and J by 6 bases, with 16 bases between the two germline ends. The CDR3 totals 14 residues. As DNA, the CDR3 is TGTGCCAGCAGTGTATACAGGGCCCCGGATGGCTACACCTTC. Translation gives CASSVYRAPDGYTF.

This clonotype was recorded at least ten times. This rearrangement joins TRBV9 to TRBJ2-1; 9 bases match TRBD2. The CDR3 is 15 residues long. V was clipped by 2 bases and J by 0 bases; unmatched bases: 0. In germline, CDR1 is SGDLS, CDR2 YYNGEE. CDR3 region: CASSVTSGSYNEQFF. The CDR3 DNA is TGTGCCAGCAGCGTGACTAGCGGCTCCTACAATGAGCAGTTCTTC. The full variable domain, rest sourced from reference TRBV9 and TRBJ2-1, is DSGVTQTPKHLITATGQRVTLRCSPRSGDLSVYWYQQSLDQGLQFLIQYYNGEERAKGNILERFSAQQFPDLHSELNLSSLELGDSALYFCASSVTSGSYNEQFFGPGTRLTVL.

This sequence joins TRBV20-1 and TRBJ2-7; 8 bases map to TRBD2. The CDR3 consists of 13 residues. Germline V gene sequence: CDR1 DFQATT, CDR2 SNEGSKA (reference sequence). With 2 bases clipped from V and 6 bases from J, the junction kept 6 bases outside the gene matches. The CDR3 reads CSARRGGPGEQYF. The CDR3 DNA reads as TGCAGTGCTAGACGGGGGGGCCCGGGCGAGCAGTACTTC.